This record concerns one TCR beta chain sequence. As processed by the authors: Amplification of reference gene primers provided the estimated nucleated cell counts. TCRdb's table, derived via immunoSEQ multiplex PCR, lists solely in-frame clones and lacks some. V, J and clone size are those of that table, while D and trimming were read from the DNA. The data contain about 150,000 clones, over 75% of them singletons. Recovered participants had two consecutive negative NP/OP PCR tests, healthcare professional clearance, or symptom resolution. The CDR3 totals 12 residues. Trimming took off 8 bases at V and 7 bases at J, with 12 bases between the two ends. Germline CDR1 reads LNHDA; CDR2 reads SQIVND (reference sequence). The data were obtained in a study of blood T cell repertoires in COVID-19.

Sample: PBMCs or T cells enriched from blood (not recorded which). The rearrangement joins TRBV19 to TRBJ1-5, with a tentative D call TRBD1 (6 bases). This TCR was recovered from a woman between 50 and 59 years old who had recovered from COVID-19. The CDR3 DNA reads TGTGCCAGTCGCGGGGGGGCCCAGCCCCAGCATTTT. Encoded protein: CASRGGAQPQHF.